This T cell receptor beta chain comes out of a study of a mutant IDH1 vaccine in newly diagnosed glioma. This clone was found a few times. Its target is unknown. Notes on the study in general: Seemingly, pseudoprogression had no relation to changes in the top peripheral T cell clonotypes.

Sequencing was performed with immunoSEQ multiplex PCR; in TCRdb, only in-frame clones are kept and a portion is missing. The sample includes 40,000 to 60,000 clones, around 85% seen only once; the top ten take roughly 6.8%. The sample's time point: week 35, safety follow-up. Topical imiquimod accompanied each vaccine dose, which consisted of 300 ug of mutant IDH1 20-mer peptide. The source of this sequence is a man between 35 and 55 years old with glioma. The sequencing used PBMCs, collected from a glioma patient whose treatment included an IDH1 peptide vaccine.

CDR3 in DNA: TGTGCCAGCAGCTTAGCGGGACCTAATAGCAATCAGCCCCAGCATTTT. Amino acids: CASSLAGPNSNQPQHF. The chain is built from TRBV7-8 and TRBJ1-5; perhaps TRBD1 as D (5 bases). Between the trimmed V and J ends, which lost 0 bases and 0 bases, there was a span of 9 bases. Germline V gene sequence: CDR1 SGHVS, CDR2 FQNEAQ. The CDR3 is 16 residues long.